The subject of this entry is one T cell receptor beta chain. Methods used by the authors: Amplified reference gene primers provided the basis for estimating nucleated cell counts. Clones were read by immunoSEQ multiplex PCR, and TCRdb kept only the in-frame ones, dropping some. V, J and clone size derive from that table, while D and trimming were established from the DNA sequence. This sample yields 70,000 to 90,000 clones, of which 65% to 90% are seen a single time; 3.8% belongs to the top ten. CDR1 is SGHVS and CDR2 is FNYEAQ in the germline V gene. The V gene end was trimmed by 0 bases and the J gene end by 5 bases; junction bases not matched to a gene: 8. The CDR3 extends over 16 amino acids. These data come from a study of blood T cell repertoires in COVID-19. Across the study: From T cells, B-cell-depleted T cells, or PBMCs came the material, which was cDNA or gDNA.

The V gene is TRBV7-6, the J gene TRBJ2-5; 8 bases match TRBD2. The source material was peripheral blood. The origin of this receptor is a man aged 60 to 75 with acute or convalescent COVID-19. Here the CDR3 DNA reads TGTGCCAGCAGCTTAGCGGGACTAGGGCCTCTGGAGACCCAGTACTTC. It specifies CASSLAGLGPLETQYF.